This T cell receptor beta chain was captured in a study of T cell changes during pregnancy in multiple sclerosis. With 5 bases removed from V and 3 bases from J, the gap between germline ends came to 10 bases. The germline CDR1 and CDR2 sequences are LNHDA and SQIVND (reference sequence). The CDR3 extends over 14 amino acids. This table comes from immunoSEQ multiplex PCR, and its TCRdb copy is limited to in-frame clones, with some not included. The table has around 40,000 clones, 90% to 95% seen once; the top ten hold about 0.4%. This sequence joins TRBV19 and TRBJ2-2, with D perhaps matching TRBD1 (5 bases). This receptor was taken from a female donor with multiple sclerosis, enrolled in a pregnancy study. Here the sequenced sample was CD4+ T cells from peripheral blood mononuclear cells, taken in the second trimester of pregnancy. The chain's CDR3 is CASSFVGDTGELFF. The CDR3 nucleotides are TGTGCCAGTAGTTTTGTAGGGGACACCGGGGAGCTGTTTTTT.